These T cell receptor beta chains were read from a single sample in a study of blood T cells in healthy people across ages. TCRdb itself ran the 5' RACE reads through MiXCR, one entry per CDR3 protein. In the table there are approximately 830,000 distinct CDR3 sequences, around 62% of which are singletons. The sample taken for sequencing was blood. These receptors all come from a man aged 25 to 45 in good health. Both conserved end residues are part of each CDR3. D genes are given only for firm matches. The size of a clone is reported for some rows only, either as once, few or many, or as a class for expanded clones.

CDR3 | DNA | J | size | D | V
CASSLAGIGGETQYF | TGCGCCAGCAGCTTGGCCGGCATAGGGGGAGAGACCCAGTACTTC | TRBJ2-5 | - | - | TRBV5-1
CASSPRGTTSYEQYF | TGTGCCAGCAGCCCGCGCGGGACAACCTCCTACGAGCAGTACTTC | TRBJ2-7 | few | - | TRBV7-2
CASSQRGQTYNSPLHF | TGCGCCAGCAGCCAACGGGGGCAGACTTATAATTCACCCCTCCACTTT | TRBJ1-6 | - | - | TRBV4-3
CASAYGQGKEQFF | TGTGCCAGCGCGTATGGACAGGGGAAGGAGCAGTTCTTC | TRBJ2-1 | - | TRBD1 | TRBV28
CAISLPTERGLNEQFF | TGTGCCATCAGCCTACCGACCGAGAGGGGGTTGAATGAGCAGTTCTTC | TRBJ2-1 | - | - | TRBV10-3
CASSQRVNYGYTF | TGTGCCAGCAGCCAGCGGGTAAACTATGGCTACACCTTC | TRBJ1-2 | - | - | TRBV14
CASSQSGRGGDGYTF | TGTGCCAGCAGCCAGAGCGGCAGGGGCGGCGATGGCTACACCTTC | TRBJ1-2 | few | - | TRBV14
CACSLGRSYNEQFF | TGTGCCTGCAGCTTAGGTAGGTCCTACAATGAGCAGTTCTTC | TRBJ2-1 | once | - | TRBV7-2
CSARDPQGGGGDTQYF | TGCAGTGCTAGAGACCCCCAAGGGGGGGGCGGTGATACGCAGTATTTT | TRBJ2-3 | - | - | TRBV20-1
CAISEPGTYRTF | TGTGCCATCAGTGAGCCCGGGACATACCGCACCTTC | TRBJ1-2 | - | - | TRBV10-3